This T cell receptor (beta chain) is drawn from a study of T cell responses to AZD1222 COVID-19 vaccine. Germline lookup yields CDR1 SGHVS and CDR2 FQNEAQ. V dropped 5 bases and J dropped 5; count of bases not matched to a gene: 11. The CDR3 consists of 16 residues. The repertoire was sequenced with immunoSEQ multiplex PCR; TCRdb's copy has only in-frame clones and lacks some. The sample includes about 110,000 clones, about 90% of them seen just once. The V gene is TRBV7-8, the J gene TRBJ1-5; TRBD1 matches 8 bases. The origin of this receptor is an adult who received the AZD1222 COVID-19 vaccine. The sequenced sample was peripheral blood, obtained 28 days after the second AZD1222 dose. The CDR3, as DNA: TGTGCCAGCAGCCCGGGGGGAGACAGGGGATATCAGCCCCAGCATTTT. This sequence encodes CASSPGGDRGYQPQHF.